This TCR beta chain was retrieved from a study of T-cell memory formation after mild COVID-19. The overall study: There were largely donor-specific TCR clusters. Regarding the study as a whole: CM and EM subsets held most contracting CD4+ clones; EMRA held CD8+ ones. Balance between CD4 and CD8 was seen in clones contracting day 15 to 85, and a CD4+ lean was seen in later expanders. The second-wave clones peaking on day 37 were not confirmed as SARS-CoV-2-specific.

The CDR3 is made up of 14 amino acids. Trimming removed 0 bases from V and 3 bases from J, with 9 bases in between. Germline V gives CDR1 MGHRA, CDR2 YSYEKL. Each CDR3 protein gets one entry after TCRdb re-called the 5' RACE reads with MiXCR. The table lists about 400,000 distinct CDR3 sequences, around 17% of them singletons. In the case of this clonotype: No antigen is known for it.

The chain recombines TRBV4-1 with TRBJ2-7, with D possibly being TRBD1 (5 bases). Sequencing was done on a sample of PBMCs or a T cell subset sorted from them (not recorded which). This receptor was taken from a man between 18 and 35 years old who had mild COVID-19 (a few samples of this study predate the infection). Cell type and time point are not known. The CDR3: CASSQEWGNYEQYV. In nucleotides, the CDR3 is TGCGCCAGCAGCCAAGAGTGGGGCAACTACGAGCAGTACGTC.